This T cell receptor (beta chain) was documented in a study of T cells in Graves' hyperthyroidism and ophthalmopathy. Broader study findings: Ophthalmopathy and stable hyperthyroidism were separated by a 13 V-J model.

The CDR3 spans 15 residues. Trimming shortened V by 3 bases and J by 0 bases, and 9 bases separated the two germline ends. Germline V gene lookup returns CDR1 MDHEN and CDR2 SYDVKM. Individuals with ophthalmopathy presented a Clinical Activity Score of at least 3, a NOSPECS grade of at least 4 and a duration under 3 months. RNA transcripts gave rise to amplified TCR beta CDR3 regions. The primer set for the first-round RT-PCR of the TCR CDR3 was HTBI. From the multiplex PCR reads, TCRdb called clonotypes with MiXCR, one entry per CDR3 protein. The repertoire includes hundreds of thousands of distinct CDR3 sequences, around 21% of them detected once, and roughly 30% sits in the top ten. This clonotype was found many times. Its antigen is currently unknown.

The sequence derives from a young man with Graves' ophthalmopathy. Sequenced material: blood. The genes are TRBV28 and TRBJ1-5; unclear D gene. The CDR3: CASSLSAYSNQPQHF. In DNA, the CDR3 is TGTGCCAGCAGTTTGTCTGCCTATAGCAATCAGCCCCAGCATTTT.